The clone carrying this T cell receptor (beta chain) was seen a handful of times. As yet, its antigen is unknown. V was trimmed by 4 bases and J by 2 bases, leaving 19 bases between them. The CDR3 runs 17 residues. Germline V gene data show CDR1 as SEHNR and CDR2 as FQNEAQ (reference sequence). This sample was included in a study of cytomegalovirus exposure and HLA in healthy donors. PCR amplification relied on 60 Vbeta primers (plus 13 Jbeta primers). Measured with immunoSEQ multiplex PCR; TCRdb has only the in-frame clones, and not every one. This table has around 140,000 clones, roughly four fifths appearing once. Study-level points and caveats: A classifier reportedly called cytomegalovirus status with high sensitivity and specificity. In a later analysis, HLA-associated TCR beta chains were more clonally expanded than equally common others.

Sequencing used PBMCs. The gene calls are TRBV7-9 and TRBJ2-3; weak D call: TRBD1 (6 bases). The clonotype comes from a woman aged 55 to 70 in good health and CMV-seronegative. CDR3 region: CASSSRQERVFTDTQYF. In nucleotides, the CDR3 is TGTGCCAGCAGCTCCCGACAGGAAAGGGTATTCACAGATACGCAGTATTTT.